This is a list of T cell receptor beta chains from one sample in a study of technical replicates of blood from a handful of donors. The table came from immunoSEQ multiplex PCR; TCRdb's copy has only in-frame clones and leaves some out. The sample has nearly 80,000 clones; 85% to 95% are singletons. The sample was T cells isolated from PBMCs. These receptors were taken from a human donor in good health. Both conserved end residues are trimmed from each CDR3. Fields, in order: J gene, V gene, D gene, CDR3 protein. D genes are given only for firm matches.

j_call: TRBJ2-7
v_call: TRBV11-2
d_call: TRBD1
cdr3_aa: ASSPGTAYEQY

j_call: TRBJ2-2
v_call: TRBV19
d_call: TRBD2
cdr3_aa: ASSFSGRVAGELF

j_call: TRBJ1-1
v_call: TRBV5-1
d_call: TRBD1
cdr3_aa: ASSENRGTEAF

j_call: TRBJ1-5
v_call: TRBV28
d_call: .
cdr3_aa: AGGEYSQPQH

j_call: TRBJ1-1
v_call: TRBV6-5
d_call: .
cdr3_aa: ASSPPGHLNTEAF

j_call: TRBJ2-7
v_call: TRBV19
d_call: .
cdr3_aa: ASSTLIGDEQY

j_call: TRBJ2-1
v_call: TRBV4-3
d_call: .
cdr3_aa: ASSLASSSYNEQF

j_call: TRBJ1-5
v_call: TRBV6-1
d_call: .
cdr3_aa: ASSERRTAYSNQPQH

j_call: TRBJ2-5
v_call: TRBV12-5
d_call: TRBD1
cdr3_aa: ASGPGQGVSRWGETQY

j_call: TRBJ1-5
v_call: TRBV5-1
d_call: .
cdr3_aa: ASSHTGLGNQPQH

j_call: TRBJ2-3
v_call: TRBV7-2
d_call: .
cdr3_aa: ASSLGTSNTQY

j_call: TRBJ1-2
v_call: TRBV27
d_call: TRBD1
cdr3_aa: ASCLTGSFYGYT

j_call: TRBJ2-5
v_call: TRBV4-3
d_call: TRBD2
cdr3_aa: ASSQNSLAGGETQY

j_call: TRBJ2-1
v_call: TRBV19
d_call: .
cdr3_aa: ASRWLASSYNEQF

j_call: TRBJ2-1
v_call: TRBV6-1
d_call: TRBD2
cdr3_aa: ASSEVIAGGMHEQF

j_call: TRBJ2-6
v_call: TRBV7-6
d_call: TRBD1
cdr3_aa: ASSPEGAMTGANVLT

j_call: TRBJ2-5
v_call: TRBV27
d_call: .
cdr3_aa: ASSDFQETQY

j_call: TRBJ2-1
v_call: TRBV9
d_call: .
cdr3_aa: ASSVTGGGENDEQF

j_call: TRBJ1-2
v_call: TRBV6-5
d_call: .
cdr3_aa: ASSSGFRYGYT

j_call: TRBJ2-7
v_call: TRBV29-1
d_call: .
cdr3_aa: SVEAEGDYEQY

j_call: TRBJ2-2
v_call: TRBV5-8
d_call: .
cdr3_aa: ASSSLTGELF

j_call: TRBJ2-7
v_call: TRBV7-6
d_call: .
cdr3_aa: ASSLAELSYEQY

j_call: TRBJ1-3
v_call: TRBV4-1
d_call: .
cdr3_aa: ASSQEENSGNTIY

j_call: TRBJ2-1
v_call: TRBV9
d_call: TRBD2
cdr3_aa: ASSVGHSGYSYNEQF

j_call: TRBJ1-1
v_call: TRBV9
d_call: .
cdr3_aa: ASSVVTGVVAAF

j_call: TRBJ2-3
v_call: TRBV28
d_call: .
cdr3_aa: ASSFRGRATQY

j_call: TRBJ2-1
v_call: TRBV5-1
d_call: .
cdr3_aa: ASSLVEGMTYNEQF

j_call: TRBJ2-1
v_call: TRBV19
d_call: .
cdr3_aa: ASSVYNEQF

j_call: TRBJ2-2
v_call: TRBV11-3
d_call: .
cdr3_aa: ASSLDFDTGELF

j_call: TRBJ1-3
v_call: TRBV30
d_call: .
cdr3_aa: AWELRESWGNTIY

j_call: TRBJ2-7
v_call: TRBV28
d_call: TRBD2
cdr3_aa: ASSLGLAGRGSAGEQY

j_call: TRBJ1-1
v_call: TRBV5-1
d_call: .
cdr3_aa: ASSWDSRVNTEAF

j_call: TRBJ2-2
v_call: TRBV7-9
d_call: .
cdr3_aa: ASGGGELF

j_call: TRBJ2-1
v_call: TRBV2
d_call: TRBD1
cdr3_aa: ASQDRDSINEQF

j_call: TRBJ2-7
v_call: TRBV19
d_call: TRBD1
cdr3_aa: ASSAGTGAFEQY

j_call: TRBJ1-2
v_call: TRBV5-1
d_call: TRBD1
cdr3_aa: ASSFYPGQGASNYGYT

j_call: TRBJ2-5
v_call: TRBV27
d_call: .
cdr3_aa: ASSPTGIEKTQY

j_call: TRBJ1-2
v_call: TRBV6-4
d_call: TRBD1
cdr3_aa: ASSEYGTGIYGYT

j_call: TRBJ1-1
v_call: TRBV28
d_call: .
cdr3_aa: ASSSRGTEAF

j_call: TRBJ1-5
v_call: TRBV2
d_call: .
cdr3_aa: ASSRKQGNNQPQH

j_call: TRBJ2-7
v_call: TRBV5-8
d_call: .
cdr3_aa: ASSPTDSYEQY

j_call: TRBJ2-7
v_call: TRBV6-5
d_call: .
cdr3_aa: ASSLDRYEQY

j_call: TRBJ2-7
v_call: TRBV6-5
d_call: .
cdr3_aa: ASSYSAGTNTYEQY

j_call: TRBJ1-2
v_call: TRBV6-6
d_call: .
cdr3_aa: ASSPVEGGYT

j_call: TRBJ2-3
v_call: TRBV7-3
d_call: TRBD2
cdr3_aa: ASSLSLAGSDTQY

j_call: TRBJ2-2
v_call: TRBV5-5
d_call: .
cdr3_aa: ANEERRMFAGELF

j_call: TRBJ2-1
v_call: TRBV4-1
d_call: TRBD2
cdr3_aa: ASSQEFRGRASYNEQF

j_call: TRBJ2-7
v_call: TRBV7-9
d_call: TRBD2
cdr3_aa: ASSSGGTSTYEQY

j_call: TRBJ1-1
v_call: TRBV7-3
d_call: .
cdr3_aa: ASSRTATASQAF

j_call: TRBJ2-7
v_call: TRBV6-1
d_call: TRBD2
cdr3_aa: ASSDGGLSSYEQY